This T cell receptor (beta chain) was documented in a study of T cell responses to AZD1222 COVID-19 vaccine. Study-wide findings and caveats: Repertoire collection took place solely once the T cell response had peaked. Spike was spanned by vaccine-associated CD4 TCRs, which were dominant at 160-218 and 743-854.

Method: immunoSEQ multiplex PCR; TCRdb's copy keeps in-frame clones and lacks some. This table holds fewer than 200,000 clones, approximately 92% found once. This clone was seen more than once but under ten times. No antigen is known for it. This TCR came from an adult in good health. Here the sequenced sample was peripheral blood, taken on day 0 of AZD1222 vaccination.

The CDR3 nucleotides are TGTGCCAGCAGCTTGGGACTAGCGGGCTCCCGCACAGATACGCAGTATTTT. This gives the protein CASSLGLAGSRTDTQYF. This rearrangement joins TRBV7-9 to TRBJ2-3; 12 bases are shared with TRBD2. Germline V gene lookup returns CDR1 SEHNR and CDR2 FQNEAQ (reference sequence). The junction had 5 bases not matched to a gene; V was cut back by 3 bases and J by 1 base. The CDR3 covers 17 residues. The complete variable domain, with remaining parts taken from reference TRBV7-9 and TRBJ2-3, reads DTGVSQNPRHKITKRGQNVTFRCDPISEHNRLYWYRQTLGQGPEFLTYFQNEAQLEKSRLLSDRFSAERPKGSFSTLEIQRTEQGDSAMYLCASSLGLAGSRTDTQYFGPGTRLTVL.